Listed below are T cell receptor beta chains from one sample, sequenced in a study of blood T cell repertoires in COVID-19. TCRdb's table, derived via immunoSEQ multiplex PCR, lists solely in-frame clones and lacks some. This repertoire shows 50,000 or so clones, around 84% found once; its top ten account for 12% to 15%. The sequencing input was peripheral blood. These receptors were obtained from a man between 65 and 85 years old with acute or convalescent COVID-19. Both conserved end residues are part of each CDR3. D genes are given only for firm matches. Some rows have no size entry. The others give once, few or many, or a class for an expanded clone.

>TRBV19|-|TRBD2|TRBJ2-2
CASRRTSGRAVWTGELFF
TGTGCCAGTAGAAGGACTAGCGGGAGGGCCGTATGGACCGGGGAGCTGTTTTTT
>TRBV19|once|-|TRBJ1-3
CASSVKSGGNTIYF
TGTGCCAGTAGTGTCAAATCGGGTGGAAACACCATATATTTT
>TRBV3-1/TRBV3-2|-|TRBD1|TRBJ2-2
CASSQGQGLGELFF
TGTGCCAGCAGCCAAGGACAGGGCCTCGGGGAGCTGTTTTTT
>TRBV7-3|-|-|TRBJ1-4
CASSLRAAGQNEKLFF
TGTGCCAGCAGCTTAAGGGCGGCAGGACAAAATGAAAAACTGTTTTTT
>TRBV19|-|-|TRBJ1-5
CASSILRISGNQPQHF
TGTGCCAGTAGTATCCTCAGGATTAGTGGCAATCAGCCCCAGCATTTT
>TRBV2|-|TRBD1|TRBJ1-5
CASRGTGSGVNQPQHF
TGTGCCAGCAGAGGGACAGGGAGCGGAGTGAATCAGCCCCAGCATTTT
>TRBV9|-|TRBD1|TRBJ1-1
CASSPRGTLNTEAFF
TGTGCCAGCAGCCCCAGGGGGACCTTGAACACTGAAGCTTTCTTT
>TRBV7-8|-|-|TRBJ2-2
CASSLVGGGDTGELFF
TGTGCCAGCAGCTTAGTCGGGGGTGGGGACACCGGGGAGCTGTTTTTT
>TRBV24-1|-|TRBD1|TRBJ1-1
CATSDSAGTGEEAVAF
TGTGCCACCAGTGATTCGGCCGGGACAGGGGAAGAGGCGGTCGCCTTT
>TRBV7-9|-|TRBD2|TRBJ2-3
CASSFGSGGLTDTQYF
TGTGCCAGCAGCTTCGGTAGCGGGGGATTAACAGATACGCAGTATTTT
>TRBV6-2/TRBV6-3|-|-|TRBJ1-2
CASSSTGHYGYTF
TGTGCCAGCAGTTCGACAGGCCACTATGGCTACACCTTC
>TRBV4-1|-|-|TRBJ1-3
CASSHPTGGNTIYF
TGCGCCAGCAGCCACCCCACAGGTGGAAACACCATATATTTT
>TRBV5-5|-|-|TRBJ1-4
CASSLPGERGREKLFF
TGTGCCAGCAGCTTGCCAGGGGAGCGCGGGCGTGAAAAACTGTTTTTT
>TRBV5-1|-|-|TRBJ2-5
CASSWGPSGGETQYF
TGCGCCAGCAGCTGGGGGCCTAGTGGGGGTGAGACCCAGTACTTC
>TRBV19|once|-|TRBJ2-7
CASSALGESSYEQYF
TGTGCCAGTAGTGCGCTTGGAGAGAGCTCCTACGAGCAGTACTTC
>TRBV7-9|-|-|TRBJ1-4
CASSLPPDEKLFF
TGTGCCAGCAGCTTACCCCCAGATGAAAAACTGTTTTTT
>TRBV13|-|TRBD2|TRBJ2-2
CASSPIASGRTGELFF
TGTGCCAGCAGCCCCATTGCTAGCGGCCGCACCGGGGAGCTGTTTTTT
>TRBV12-3/TRBV12-4|-|-|TRBJ1-2
CASSFGGEGYTF
TGTGCCAGCAGTTTTGGAGGGGAGGGCTACACCTTC
>TRBV28|-|-|TRBJ1-6
CASSLGGLMNSPLHF
TGTGCCAGCAGTTTGGGGGGGTTGATGAATTCACCCCTCCACTTT